The source of this T cell receptor beta chain is a study of technical replicates of blood from four donors. The V and J ends lost 7 bases and 4 bases, in that order; junction bases with no gene match: 7. The CDR3 is 13 amino acids. Germline CDR1 is MNHEY and CDR2 is SVGAGI. Some clones are missing from TCRdb's copy, which holds only in-frame ones; the method was immunoSEQ multiplex PCR. The sample records about 72,000 clones, about 90% being singletons. Sequencing input: T cells isolated from PBMCs. This TCR came from a human donor in good health. V usage is TRBV6-5 and J usage is TRBJ2-7; 7 bases fit TRBD2. CDR3 loop: CASTYSGGYEQYF. CDR3 nucleotides: TGTGCCAGCACCTACTCGGGGGGATACGAGCAGTACTTC.